The clone carrying this TCR beta chain was counted ten times or more. Sorted libraries used over 800,000 CD4+ or CD8+ T cells. Germline CDR1 is MNHEY and CDR2 is SVGEGT. V gave up 4 bases and J gave up 5 bases; unmatched junction bases: 4. The CDR3 sequence is 13 residues long. This specimen comes from a study of neurological immune-mediated disorders. TCRdb independently ran MiXCR on the 5' RACE reads; one entry per CDR3 protein. Among about 16,000 distinct CDR3 sequences listed, about 9% were seen once. This sequence joins TRBV6-2 or TRBV6-3 and TRBJ2-7, with 8 bases fitting TRBD1. The receptor comes from a man in his forties or fifties in good health. The sequenced sample was CD8+ T cells from blood. This chain's CDR3 is CASSWQTGDEQYF. CDR3 in DNA: TGTGCCAGCAGTTGGCAGACAGGGGACGAGCAGTACTTC.